The next 15 T cell receptor beta chains were all read from a single sample in a study of cytomegalovirus exposure and HLA in healthy donors. Both 60 Vbeta primers and 13 Jbeta primers went into the PCR. Sequencing used immunoSEQ multiplex PCR; TCRdb keeps in-frame clones, though not all of them. The sample has 150,000 to 200,000 clones, around 84% seen once. Material for sequencing was PBMCs. These receptor sequences come from a man between 18 and 35 years old in good health and CMV-seronegative.

The chain couples TRBV4-1 to TRBJ1-5; D unresolved. The CDR3 covers 16 residues. V shed 5 bases and J shed 0 bases, with 14 bases lying between them. Looked up from germline, CDR1 is MGHRA and CDR2 is YSYEKL. The chain's CDR3 is CASSSDTSYSNQPQHF. CDR3 nucleotide sequence: TGCGCCAGCAGCTCAGACACCTCCTATAGCAATCAGCCCCAGCATTTT.

The CDR3 DNA is TGTGCCAGCAGCTTAGAGACAGCAACTAATGAAAAACTGTTTTTT. This translates into CASSLETATNEKLFF. V and J are TRBV7-9 and TRBJ1-4; D may be TRBD1 (5 bases). Trimming removed 1 base at V and 0 bases at J, with 6 bases between. This CDR3 comprises 15 residues. The germline CDR1 and CDR2 sequences are SEHNR and FQNEAQ (reference sequence).

V and J are TRBV5-1 and TRBJ2-1, with TRBD2 matching over 8 bases. Germline V gene sequence: CDR1 SGHRS, CDR2 YFSETQ. The CDR3 runs to 16 residues. The trim removed 0 bases at V and 8 bases at J, leaving 10 bases unmatched. The CDR3, as DNA: TGCGCCAGCAGCTTGGAACCTAGCGGGTCAGTCGATGAGCAGTTCTTC. Its translation: CASSLEPSGSVDEQFF.

The V and J genes are TRBV5-1 and TRBJ1-1, with TRBD1 matching over 8 bases. V shed 4 bases, J shed 7 bases, and the junction held 9 bases outside the gene matches. Germline-derived CDR1 and CDR2 are SGHRS and YFSETQ. This CDR3 has 14 residues. For the CDR3, the DNA is TGCGCCAGCAGCATACAGGGGGAGAGGGGTGAAGCTTTCTTT. It encodes CASSIQGERGEAFF.

The chain couples TRBV15 to TRBJ2-7, with D uncertain. Germline CDR1 reads LNHNV; CDR2 reads YYDKDF (reference sequence). V was cut by 2 bases and J by 1 base, with 3 bases left in between. The CDR3 is 12 residues long. This chain's CDR3 is CATSRSSYEQYF. CDR3 in DNA: TGTGCCACCAGCAGATCTTCCTACGAGCAGTACTTC.

V usage is TRBV7-9 and J usage is TRBJ2-5; D is unclear. The CDR3 runs 12 residues. Germline V gene sequence: CDR1 SEHNR, CDR2 FQNEAQ (reference sequence). Trimming left V 3 bases short and J 5 bases short, with 7 bases between. The CDR3 is CASSFTRETQYF. The CDR3 nucleotides are TGTGCCAGCAGCTTTACCCGGGAGACCCAGTACTTC.

The chain joins TRBV2 to TRBJ1-5; unclear D gene. CDR1 and CDR2 from the germline V gene are SNHLY and FYNNEI. Trimming cost V 4 bases and J 7 bases, with 11 bases left between them. The CDR3 is 13 amino acids. This chain's CDR3 is CASSGQAGQPQHF. The CDR3 DNA reads as TGTGCCAGCAGTGGCCAGGCTGGGCAGCCCCAGCATTTT.

CDR3 DNA: TGCGCCAGCAGCCAGGGGACATCCTACGAGCAGTACTTC. As protein: CASSQGTSYEQYF. The chain has TRBV4-1 and TRBJ2-7, with D perhaps matching TRBD1 (6 bases). Germline-derived CDR1 and CDR2 are MGHRA and YSYEKL. V was trimmed by 3 bases and J by 1 base, leaving 7 bases between them. The CDR3 is 13 residues long.

The V and J genes are TRBV6-4 and TRBJ2-4; perhaps TRBD1 as D (6 bases). Between the trimmed V and J ends, which lost 5 bases and 7 bases, there was a span of 18 bases. Germline V lookup: CDR1 MRHNA, CDR2 SNTAGT. CDR3 length: 15 amino acids. The CDR3 here is CASSPTGQEGNIQYF. Here the CDR3 DNA reads TGTGCCAGCAGTCCCACGGGACAAGAGGGGAACATTCAGTACTTC.

The chain joins TRBV27 to TRBJ2-7; 7 bases map to TRBD2. This CDR3 spans 16 amino acids. Germline CDR1 is MNHEY and CDR2 is SMNVEV (reference sequence). With 0 bases clipped from V and 3 bases from J, the junction kept 8 bases outside the gene matches. The CDR3 DNA follows: TGTGCCAGCAGTTTATCGGCGCTAGCGGCAGACTACGAGCAGTACTTC. Translated: CASSLSALAADYEQYF.

The rearrangement uses TRBV27 and TRBJ1-5, with a possible D match to TRBD1 (5 bases). CDR3 length: 14 amino acids. Trimming pared 2 bases from V and 6 bases from J, leaving 11 bases between. CDR1 and CDR2 (germline): MNHEY, SMNVEV (reference sequence). The CDR3 sequence is CASSLRGVGQPQHF. The DNA for the CDR3 is TGTGCCAGCAGTTTACGGGGGGTCGGTCAGCCCCAGCATTTT.

The rearrangement joins TRBV7-6 to TRBJ2-5; a weak D match, TRBD1 (7 bases). Trimming took 3 bases from V and 5 from J, leaving 13 bases between them. This CDR3 comprises 14 residues. Looked up from germline, CDR1 is SGHVS and CDR2 is FNYEAQ. CDR3 in DNA: TGTGCCAGCAGCTTCGGAGGGGGCACGGAGACCCAGTACTTC. Protein product: CASSFGGGTETQYF.

The chain uses TRBV5-1 and TRBJ2-5, with 16 bases fitting TRBD2. This CDR3 comprises 16 residues. After removal of 5 bases from V and 1 base from J, the junction contained 2 bases not matched to a gene. In germline, CDR1 is SGHRS, CDR2 YFSETQ. The CDR3 region is CASRGTSGRAQETQYF. The CDR3 nucleotides are TGCGCCAGCAGGGGGACTAGCGGGAGGGCCCAAGAGACCCAGTACTTC.

J is TRBJ2-7 and V is TRBV28; 7 bases match TRBD2. The V gene's germline CDR1 is MDHEN and CDR2 SYDVKM. V was pared by 4 bases and J by 1 base, with 7 bases of the junction left unmatched. The CDR3 extends over 15 amino acids. This CDR3 is CASSWSGARSYEQYF. DNA for the CDR3: TGTGCCAGCAGTTGGAGCGGGGCTCGGTCCTACGAGCAGTACTTC.

The chain couples TRBV7-8 to TRBJ1-2; 7 bases agree with TRBD1. The germline gives CDR1 SGHVS, CDR2 FQNEAQ. Trimming at V came to 3 bases and at J to 2 bases, leaving 9 bases not matched to a gene. This CDR3 comprises 16 residues. In DNA form, the CDR3 reads TGTGCCAGCAGCTTCGGACAGGCTCTTATCAACTATGGCTACACCTTC. It yields the protein CASSFGQALINYGYTF.